Listed below are T cell receptor beta chains from one sample, sequenced in a study of radiation and T cells in renal cell carcinoma. The method was immunoSEQ multiplex PCR; TCRdb's version includes in-frame clones alone and lacks a portion of them. The sample has about 150,000 clones, around nine tenths seen once. Sequences were derived from blood, sampled from a patient whose treatment included radiotherapy and nephrectomy. These receptors were collected from a woman in her fifties or sixties with renal cell carcinoma. CDR3s include the opening cysteine and the closing phenylalanine or tryptophan. D genes are given only for firm matches. Clone size is not always given. Where it is, it says once, few, many or a class for expanded clones.

d_gene	abundance	v_gene	j_gene	CDR3aa	CDR3nt
TRBD2	-	TRBV7-3	TRBJ2-5	CASSNVIAGGRETQYF	TGTGCCAGCAGCAACGTTATAGCGGGAGGGAGGGAGACCCAGTACTTC
-	-	TRBV9	TRBJ2-3	CASSGTGLADTQYF	TGTGCCAGCAGCGGAACAGGGTTGGCAGATACGCAGTATTTT
-	-	TRBV6-5	TRBJ2-3	CASSYSNFDTQYF	TGTGCCAGCAGTTACTCGAATTTTGATACGCAGTATTTT
-	-	TRBV1	TRBJ2-2	CTSSQRPSSGTSDTGELFF	TGCACCAGCAGCCAAAGGCCCTCCTCCGGGACTAGCGACACCGGGGAGCTGTTTTTT
TRBD1	-	TRBV9	TRBJ1-2	CASTLGQDYGYTF	TGTGCCAGCACCTTGGGACAGGACTATGGCTACACCTTC
-	-	TRBV9	TRBJ2-5	CASSVQEEEWETQYF	TGTGCCAGCAGCGTTCAGGAGGAGGAGTGGGAGACCCAGTACTTC
TRBD2	-	TRBV19	TRBJ2-1	CASRRTGLAGVSNEQFF	TGTGCCAGTAGGCGTACGGGACTAGCGGGAGTCAGCAATGAGCAGTTCTTC
TRBD2	-	TRBV9	TRBJ2-1	CASSLRGTAGLAGRNEQFF	TGTGCCAGCAGCCTTAGGGGGACTGCGGGACTAGCGGGACGAAATGAGCAGTTCTTC
TRBD2	-	TRBV28	TRBJ2-5	CASTLGGLAGGWETQYF	TGTGCCAGCACCCTCGGGGGACTAGCGGGAGGTTGGGAGACCCAGTACTTC
TRBD1	-	TRBV28	TRBJ2-7	CASSPSGQVYEQYF	TGTGCCAGCAGCCCCTCGGGACAGGTTTACGAGCAGTACTTC
TRBD2	-	TRBV7-8	TRBJ2-7	CASSPRGLAGGSYEQYF	TGTGCCAGCAGCCCCCGAGGACTAGCGGGGGGCTCCTACGAGCAGTACTTC
-	-	TRBV29-1	TRBJ2-6	CSVAGTGANVLTF	TGCAGCGTTGCGGGGACTGGGGCCAACGTCCTGACTTTC
-	few	TRBV27	TRBJ1-1	CASSSSMNTEAFF	TGTGCCAGCAGTTCCTCTATGAACACTGAAGCTTTCTTT
-	-	TRBV21-1	TRBJ1-1	CASRRTGRVCTEAFF	TGTGCCAGCAGGAGGACAGGAAGGGTATGCACTGAAGCTTTCTTT
TRBD1	-	TRBV4-2	TRBJ1-2	CASSQVLEQGVSYGYTF	TGTGCCAGCAGCCAAGTTCTTGAACAGGGGGTTAGCTATGGCTACACCTTC
-	-	TRBV29-1	TRBJ1-2	CSVEVNYGYTF	TGCAGCGTTGAAGTCAACTATGGCTACACCTTC
-	-	TRBV7-2	TRBJ1-5	CASSFGDQPQHF	TGTGCCAGCAGCTTCGGGGATCAGCCCCAGCATTTT
TRBD1	-	TRBV5-4	TRBJ1-1	CASSSGTGGGNTEAFF	TGTGCCAGCAGTTCCGGGACAGGGGGAGGGAACACTGAAGCTTTCTTT
TRBD2	-	TRBV9	TRBJ2-3	CASSGGTRPSTDTQYF	TGTGCCAGCAGCGGGGGGACTAGACCTAGCACAGATACGCAGTATTTT
-	-	TRBV7-9	TRBJ2-5	CASSTNSGETQYF	TGTGCCAGCAGCACAAACAGCGGAGAGACCCAGTACTTC
TRBD2	once	TRBV28	TRBJ2-1	CASSTGGREYNEQFF	TGTGCCAGCAGCACCGGGGGGAGGGAGTACAATGAGCAGTTCTTC
TRBD1	-	TRBV27	TRBJ2-7	CASSLSKDRDEQYF	TGTGCCAGCAGTTTATCGAAAGACAGGGACGAGCAGTACTTC
-	-	TRBV5-4	TRBJ2-1	CASSLGLSLAMTSYNEQFF	TGTGCCAGCAGCTTGGGGCTTTCGCTAGCGATGACCTCCTACAATGAGCAGTTCTTC
TRBD1	-	TRBV5-1	TRBJ2-6	CASSSGQVSSGANVLTF	TGCGCCAGCAGCTCAGGACAGGTGAGCTCTGGGGCCAACGTCCTGACTTTC
-	-	TRBV5-1	TRBJ2-4	CASSFGWSAKNIQYF	TGCGCCAGCAGCTTTGGGTGGTCGGCCAAAAACATTCAGTACTTC
TRBD1	-	TRBV29-1	TRBJ1-2	CSVIRDRGARRYGYTF	TGCAGCGTCATCCGGGACAGGGGAGCGCGTAGGTATGGCTACACCTTC
-	-	TRBV4-3	TRBJ1-2	CASSQDLGVWDGYTF	TGCGCCAGCAGCCAAGATTTAGGGGTTTGGGATGGCTACACCTTC
-	-	TRBV7-2	TRBJ2-5	CASIPEKGETQYF	TGTGCCAGCATCCCGGAGAAGGGGGAGACCCAGTACTTC
-	-	TRBV6-6	TRBJ1-2	CASSYAFEGYGYTF	TGTGCCAGCAGTTACGCATTCGAAGGTTATGGCTACACCTTC
TRBD1	-	TRBV19	TRBJ2-1	CASSLLPGQGGFNEQFF	TGTGCCAGTAGTTTACTACCGGGACAGGGGGGCTTCAATGAGCAGTTCTTC
-	-	TRBV6-6	TRBJ1-1	CASSRDLWDTEAFF	TGTGCCAGCAGTCGAGATTTGTGGGACACTGAAGCTTTCTTT
-	-	TRBV5-1	TRBJ2-5	CASSTPDGGAGETQYF	TGCGCCAGCAGCACCCCTGACGGGGGCGCGGGGGAGACCCAGTACTTC
-	-	TRBV9	TRBJ1-2	CASSGEGRLFYGYTF	TGTGCCAGCAGCGGTGAGGGACGGCTCTTCTATGGCTACACCTTC
-	-	TRBV7-2	TRBJ2-5	CASSLNGPTKYF	TGTGCCAGCAGCTTAAACGGACCGACTAAGTACTTC
TRBD2	-	TRBV7-2	TRBJ2-3	CASSRGRGEDTQYF	TGTGCCAGCAGCCGTGGGCGGGGGGAGGATACGCAGTATTTT
-	-	TRBV11-2	TRBJ2-1	CASSLYGNEQFF	TGTGCCAGCAGCTTATACGGCAATGAGCAGTTCTTC
TRBD2	-	TRBV7-2	TRBJ2-1	CASSLASGLAGNEQFF	TGTGCCAGCAGCTTAGCGTCCGGACTAGCAGGCAATGAGCAGTTCTTC
-	-	TRBV30	TRBJ2-7	CAWLETGGRSLYEQYF	TGTGCCTGGCTTGAGACCGGAGGCAGATCGCTCTACGAGCAGTACTTC
-	once	TRBV19	TRBJ2-3	CASISRAGTTDTQYF	TGTGCCAGTATCTCGAGGGCCGGGACCACAGATACGCAGTATTTT
-	few	TRBV6-5	TRBJ2-3	CASSSNRARKDTQYF	TGTGCCAGCTCATCAAACAGGGCAAGAAAGGATACGCAGTATTTT
TRBD2	-	TRBV10-3	TRBJ2-2	CAISELSSGRVGELFF	TGTGCCATCAGTGAATTGTCTAGCGGGAGGGTCGGGGAGCTGTTTTTT
TRBD1	once	TRBV6-5	TRBJ1-6	CASSYSGTGAPLHF	TGTGCCAGCAGTTACTCCGGGACAGGGGCACCCCTCCACTTT